This T cell receptor beta chain was profiled in a study of response to subunit inactivated influenza vaccine. Overall study findings and caveats: A suggestion made by the authors is that each seasonal influenza vaccination recruits few new T cells.

TCRdb re-called the RT-PCR reads with MiXCR, one entry per CDR3 protein. Among approximately 500,000 distinct CDR3 sequences listed, 10% to 15% were seen once. As to this clonotype: The antigen is unknown.

V dropped 0 bases and J dropped 0 bases, with 12 bases sitting between them. The CDR3 consists of 16 residues. Germline V gives CDR1 LGHNA, CDR2 YSLEER. The TCR was taken from a man aged 50-59 years who received an inactivated influenza vaccine. The sequences come from PBMCs from blood, collected 45 days after vaccination. V usage is TRBV4-3 and J usage is TRBJ2-7; D is perhaps TRBD1 (6 bases). CDR3 in DNA: TGCGCCAGCAGCCAAGAGTGGGGGACACGCTCCTACGAGCAGTACTTC. Amino acids: CASSQEWGTRSYEQYF.